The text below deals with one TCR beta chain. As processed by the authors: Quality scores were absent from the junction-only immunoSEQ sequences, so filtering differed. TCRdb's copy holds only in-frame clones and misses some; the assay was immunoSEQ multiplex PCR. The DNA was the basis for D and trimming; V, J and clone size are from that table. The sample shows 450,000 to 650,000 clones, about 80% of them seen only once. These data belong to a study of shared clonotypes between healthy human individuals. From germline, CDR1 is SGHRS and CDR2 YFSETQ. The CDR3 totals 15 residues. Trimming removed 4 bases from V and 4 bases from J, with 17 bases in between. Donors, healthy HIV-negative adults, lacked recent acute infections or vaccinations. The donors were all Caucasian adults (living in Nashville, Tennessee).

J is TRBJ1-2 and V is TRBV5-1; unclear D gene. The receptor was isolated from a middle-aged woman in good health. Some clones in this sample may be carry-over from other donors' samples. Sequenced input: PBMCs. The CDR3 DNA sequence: TGCGCCAGCAGCCTGCAGACCCAATCGGGCTATGGCTACACCTTC. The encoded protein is CASSLQTQSGYGYTF.